Described below is a single T cell receptor (beta chain) sequence and its context. The source of the sample is a study of blood T cell repertoires in COVID-19. Study in general: Acute and convalescent COVID-19 specimens originated in the United States, Italy and Spain.

The authors' processing: Estimation of nucleated cell counts was performed using reference gene primer amplification. Some clones are missing from TCRdb's copy, which holds only in-frame ones; the method was immunoSEQ multiplex PCR. That table gives V, J and clone size, and the DNA gave D and trimming. This table has roughly 180,000 clones, less than 90% appearing once. This CDR3 is built from 12 residues. Trimming shortened V by 7 bases and J by 4 bases, and 5 bases separated the two germline ends. Germline CDR1 and CDR2: MNHEY and SVGAGI. Sequencing was done on a sample of peripheral blood. This sequence originates from a man aged 65-85 years with active or convalescent COVID-19. V is TRBV6-5 and J is TRBJ1-6, with D perhaps TRBD1 (5 bases). The CDR3 spells CASTGYNSPLHF. The CDR3 DNA is TGTGCCAGCACAGGGTATAATTCACCCCTCCACTTT.